These 20 T cell receptor beta chains originate from one sample sequenced in a study of human T cells and chemical hapten exposure (dated by TCRdb to 2020 to 2022). Libraries were made using RACE. The instrument was a NextSeq 500. Using fastp at Q25 and MiXCR, TCRdb reprocessed the public reads and kept productive beta chains. Entries are consolidated by CDR3 protein sequence, retaining the most common genes and DNA. This sample comprises 50,000 to 60,000 distinct CDR3 sequences, 9.5% to 15% of them detected only once. The ten largest clones represent 2% to 3% of the sample. In light of the paper, this sample's time point label describes: patch test 3, about 24 weeks after DPC sensitization. The treatment or condition label for this specimen denotes: therapeutic diphenylcyclopropenone sensitization with weekly scalp DPC. The sample consisted of whole blood, taken in connection with sensitization to the hapten diphenylcyclopropenone (DPC). The origin of the receptors is a man aged 30 to 39 with alopecia areata. Some clones in this sample may be carry-over from other donors' samples.

The table lists this clonotype with many counts. V usage is TRBV15 and J usage is TRBJ1-1; no clear D. The V end lost 1 base, the J end lost 1 base, and 10 bases lay between the germline ends. CDR3 length: 15 residues. CDR1 and CDR2 (germline): LNHNV, YYDKDF (reference sequence). The CDR3: CATSRVLQRNTEAFF. CDR3 sequence (DNA): TGTGCCACCAGCAGAGTGCTACAGCGGAACACTGAAGCTTTCTTT.

CDR3 in DNA: TGTGCCAGCACCCGGACGGGGGCGACCTCACCCCTCCACTTT. Translation: CASTRTGATSPLHF. The V gene is TRBV12-3 or TRBV12-4, the J gene TRBJ1-6, with a possible D match to TRBD1 (6 bases). CDR3 length: 14 residues. V lost 7 bases and J lost 10, with 17 bases in between.

The chain employs TRBV7-2 and TRBJ2-7; D is possibly TRBD1 (6 bases). This CDR3 has 15 residues. The germline V gene encodes CDR1 SGHTA and CDR2 FQGNSA. V dropped 7 bases and J dropped 2 bases, with 18 bases sitting between them. The CDR3 is CASMSGTPVTYEQYF. The CDR3 nucleotides read TGTGCCAGCATGTCCGGGACACCCGTGACCTACGAGCAGTACTTC.

This clonotype came up many times. The chain links TRBV4-1 to TRBJ1-1; D gene uncertain. V was clipped by 0 bases and J by 4 bases, with 6 bases between them. In germline, CDR1 is MGHRA, CDR2 YSYEKL. There are 13 residues in the CDR3. Here the CDR3 DNA reads TGCGCCAGCAGCCAAGAGGCTAGCACTGAAGCTTTCTTT. Its protein is CASSQEASTEAFF.

This clonotype was seen at least ten times. The chain links TRBV3-1 to TRBJ2-7; TRBD2 is a possible D gene (6 bases). V was pared by 1 base and J by 4 bases, with 14 bases between. The length of the CDR3 is 15 residues. Germline lookup yields CDR1 LGHDT and CDR2 YNNKEL (reference sequence). This CDR3 reads CASSQVGGNRYEQYF. In DNA, the CDR3 is TGTGCCAGCAGCCAAGTTGGGGGGAACCGTTACGAGCAGTACTTC.

This clonotype was seen ten or more times. This sequence joins TRBV6-6 and TRBJ2-7; weak D call: TRBD1 (5 bases). The CDR3 is made up of 15 amino acids. The V and J ends lost 2 bases and 0 bases respectively, with 11 bases between them. Germline assignment: CDR1 MNHNY and CDR2 SVGAGI (reference sequence). CDR3 amino acids: CASSYLVRDSYEQYF. CDR3 in DNA: TGTGCCAGCAGTTACCTCGTCAGGGACTCCTACGAGCAGTACTTC.

The rearrangement uses TRBV5-1 and TRBJ1-1; D possibly corresponds to TRBD1 (6 bases). This CDR3 comprises 14 residues. The germline V gene encodes CDR1 SGHRS and CDR2 YFSETQ. Trimming cost V 1 base and J 4 bases, with 11 bases left between them. CDR3 nucleotides: TGCGCCAGCAGCTTGAGGGGGGCCAGCACTGAAGCTTTCTTT. Its translation is CASSLRGASTEAFF.

The J gene is TRBJ2-7, the V gene TRBV12-3 or TRBV12-4; 8 positions agree with TRBD1. The CDR3 totals 14 residues. Losses at the gene ends were 3 bases for V and 7 bases for J; bases not matched to a gene: 8. The CDR3 protein is CASSLAGQDWEQYF. DNA of the CDR3: TGTGCCAGCAGTTTGGCGGGACAGGATTGGGAGCAGTACTTC.

This clonotype was detected a few times. CDR3 nucleotides: TGCGCCAGCAGCCAAGCGACAGTCGGCGGACAGCCCCAGCATTTT. Encoded protein: CASSQATVGGQPQHF. The chain is built from TRBV4-1 and TRBJ1-5; tentative D call: TRBD1 (5 bases). Germline CDR1 MGHRA, CDR2 YSYEKL. The V end lost 1 base, the J end lost 7 bases, and 14 bases lay between the germline ends. This CDR3 is built from 15 residues.

This clonotype turned up a few times. A junction boundary mismatches the germline segment, possibly from a read error. The chain links TRBV14 to TRBJ1-6; D uncertain. This CDR3 has 13 residues. Germline V gives CDR1 SGHDN, CDR2 FVKESK. This CDR3 is CASSQEWDSPLHF. The DNA for the CDR3 is TGTGCCAGCAGTCAAGAGTGGGATTCACCCCTCCACTTT.

This clonotype was found many times. V usage is TRBV20-1 and J usage is TRBJ2-3; 16 bases line up with TRBD2. The V gene end was trimmed by 6 bases and the J gene end by 1 base; junction bases not matched to a gene: 13. Germline loops: CDR1 DFQATT, CDR2 SNEGSKA (reference sequence). CDR3 length equals 19 residues. CDR3 DNA sequence: TGCAGTGCATACCCGGGACTAGCGGGGGGGCGCCACCGCACAGATACGCAGTATTTT. Translated: CSAYPGLAGGRHRTDTQYF.

This clonotype is medium-sized (0.01 to 0.1%) within its sample. V usage is TRBV27 and J usage is TRBJ1-1; D is possibly TRBD1 (6 bases). In germline, CDR1 is MNHEY, CDR2 SMNVEV (reference sequence). The V and J ends lost 7 bases and 1 base respectively, with 19 bases between them. This CDR3 is 16 amino acids long. The CDR3 sequence: CASTSLQGLRNTEAFF. CDR3 nucleotides: TGTGCCAGCACGTCCCTTCAGGGGCTCAGGAACACTGAAGCTTTCTTT.

The chain employs TRBV5-1 and TRBJ2-1; D is unclear. Per the germline V gene, CDR1 is SGHRS and CDR2 is YFSETQ. V was shortened by 3 bases and J by 4 bases, with 11 bases between the two germline ends. The CDR3 has 14 amino acids. CDR3 residues: CASSSARSYNEQFF. In DNA form, the CDR3 reads TGCGCCAGCAGCTCGGCCCGGAGTTACAATGAGCAGTTCTTC. The full variable domain, its missing parts supplied by reference TRBV5-1 and TRBJ2-1, is KAGVTQTPRYLIKTRGQQVTLSCSPISGHRSVSWYQQTPGQGLQFLFEYFSETQRNKGNFPGRFSGRQFSNSRSEMNVSTLELGDSALYLCASSSARSYNEQFFGPGTRLTVL.

This clonotype was seen more than once but under ten times. The CDR3 DNA reads TGTGCCAGCAGCTCGGGACTAGCGGGGGCCCTACTCACAGATACGCAGTATTTT. Protein product: CASSSGLAGALLTDTQYF. The chain joins TRBV7-8 to TRBJ2-3; 14 bases match TRBD2. Germline values: CDR1 SGHVS, CDR2 FQNEAQ. J lost 2 bases, V lost 4 bases, and 8 bases had no gene match. This CDR3 has 18 residues.

The CDR3 protein is CSAPDMQVSTYEQYF. The CDR3 DNA reads as TGCAGTGCTCCCGACATGCAAGTATCCACCTACGAGCAGTACTTC. The chain uses TRBV20-1 and TRBJ2-7; D gene unclear. Germline lookup yields CDR1 DFQATT and CDR2 SNEGSKA (reference sequence). The CDR3 sequence is 15 residues long. V was pared by 5 bases and J by 2 bases, with 19 bases between.

This clonotype appeared many times. V gene TRBV6-1 combines with J gene TRBJ1-2, with unresolved D. Deletions cut 7 bases from V and 4 bases from J, with 25 bases between. This CDR3 is built from 17 residues. The germline gives CDR1 MNHNS, CDR2 SASEGT. In DNA, the CDR3 is TGTGCCAGCACGGCGCGGTGGGGTGAGGTTCGTGCCTATGGCTACACCTTC. It encodes CASTARWGEVRAYGYTF.

The chain joins TRBV5-1 to TRBJ1-2; a weak D match, TRBD1 (6 bases). The CDR3 has 18 residues. Germline values: CDR1 SGHRS, CDR2 YFSETQ. Trimming pared 1 base from V and 1 base from J, leaving 20 bases between. CDR3 in amino acids: CASSLQPSDRVVNYGYTF. The DNA of the CDR3 is TGCGCCAGCAGCTTGCAACCTTCGGACAGAGTAGTTAACTATGGCTACACCTTC.

A few counts support this clonotype. This chain's CDR3 is CASSQSIRGKGGETQYF. The CDR3 bases are TGCGCCAGCAGTCAATCGATCCGGGGCAAAGGGGGAGAGACCCAGTACTTC. This sequence joins TRBV23-1 and TRBJ2-5; possibly TRBD1 for D (6 bases). TRBV23-1 qualifies as an ORF whose function is uncertain. Deletions cut 0 bases from V and 4 bases from J, with 18 bases between. CDR3 length equals 17 residues.

This clonotype has ten or more counts. The V gene is TRBV10-3, the J gene TRBJ1-1; 7 bases match TRBD1. Germline V CDR1 and CDR2: ENHRY, SYGVKD. The CDR3 spans 15 residues. After removal of 8 bases from V and 0 bases from J, the junction contained 9 bases not matched to a gene. CDR3 sequence (DNA): TGTGCCATCGATGAGACAGGGACTATGAACACTGAAGCTTTCTTT. Translating gives CAIDETGTMNTEAFF.

At least ten counts were recorded for this clonotype. The CDR3 DNA sequence: TGTGCCATCAGTGAGCAGGGGGAGAACACTGAAGCTTTCTTT. Encoded protein: CAISEQGENTEAFF. The gene calls are TRBV10-3 and TRBJ1-1; 7 bases map to TRBD1. Germline loops: CDR1 ENHRY, CDR2 SYGVKD. Germline trimming cut 2 bases from V and 1 base from J; bases unmatched to any gene: 1. The CDR3 has 14 residues.